The clone carrying this T cell receptor (beta chain) was found once. Antigen unknown. CDR1 and CDR2 from the germline V gene are LGHNA and YNFKEQ. Germline trimming cut 1 base from V and 5 bases from J; bases unmatched to any gene: 11. The CDR3 extends over 17 amino acids. The sample is drawn from a study of cytomegalovirus exposure and HLA in healthy donors. Study-wide points: Common viral pathogens seemed to be connected with several of the most significant clusters, according to a later analysis. The study assumed roughly uniform donor sequencing depth for presence/absence analyses. Other equally common chains were less clonally expanded than HLA-associated TCR beta chains, a later analysis showed.

The PCR contained 60 Vbeta and 13 Jbeta primers. Some clones are missing from TCRdb's copy, which holds only in-frame ones; the method was immunoSEQ multiplex PCR. The table includes under 110,000 clones, about 75% detected once. This sequence joins TRBV4-2 and TRBJ2-3, with 8 bases aligning to TRBD2. The sample consisted of PBMCs. This TCR derives from a man over 45 in good health and CMV-seronegative. The CDR3 protein is CASSQVGTGGPGDTQYF. CDR3 nucleotide sequence: TGTGCCAGCAGCCAAGTCGGGACGGGAGGGCCAGGAGATACGCAGTATTTT.